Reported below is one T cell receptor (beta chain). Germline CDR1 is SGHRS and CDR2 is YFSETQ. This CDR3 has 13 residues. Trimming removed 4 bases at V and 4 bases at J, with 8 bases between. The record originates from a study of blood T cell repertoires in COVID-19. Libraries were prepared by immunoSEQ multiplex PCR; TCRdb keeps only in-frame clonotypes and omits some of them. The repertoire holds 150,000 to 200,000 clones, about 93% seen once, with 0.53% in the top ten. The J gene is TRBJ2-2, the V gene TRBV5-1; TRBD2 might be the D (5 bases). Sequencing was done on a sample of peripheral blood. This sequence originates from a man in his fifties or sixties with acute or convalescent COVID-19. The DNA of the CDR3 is TGCGCCAGCAGCCGGACTTTCACCGGGGAGCTGTTTTTT. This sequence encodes CASSRTFTGELFF.